A selection of T cell receptor beta chains follows, all from one sample in a study of regulatory T cells in long-lasting Graves disease. One entry per CDR3 protein, called by TCRdb with MiXCR from the multiplex PCR reads. The repertoire holds approximately 400,000 distinct CDR3 sequences, 15% seen once, with 16% in the top ten. These sequences were also reported in another study, on T cells in Graves' hyperthyroidism and ophthalmopathy.

Specimen: peripheral blood mononuclear cells (PBMCs), collected at new diagnosis, from a patient treated with antithyroid drugs. The receptor source for this set is a woman aged 25-40 years with Graves disease. The CDR3 runs from the conserved cysteine through the conserved F or W. D genes are given only for firm matches. Rows may omit the clone size; those that give it use once, few, many or a size class.

j_call clone_size d_call v_call cdr3_aa cdr3_nt
TRBJ2-7 many . TRBV20-1 CSANLLTYEQYF TGCAGTGCGAATCTCCTAACCTACGAGCAGTACTTC
TRBJ1-4 . TRBD1 TRBV28 CASSETGGRTNEKLFF TGTGCCAGCAGTGAAACAGGGGGCAGAACTAATGAAAAACTGTTTTTT
TRBJ2-3 . . TRBV19 CASSSPRPDTQYF TGTGCCAGTAGTTCCCCGCGCCCAGATACGCAGTATTTT
TRBJ2-7 many TRBD2 TRBV20-1 CSATPAGGPYEQYF TGCAGTGCTACTCCAGCGGGAGGGCCTTACGAGCAGTACTTC
TRBJ2-2 . . TRBV4-1 CASSPYSGFLTGELFF TGCGCCAGCAGCCCATATTCAGGGTTCCTCACCGGGGAGCTGTTTTTT
TRBJ1-1 few TRBD1 TRBV18 CVSSVGQGLKNTEAFF TGTGTCAGCTCAGTGGGACAGGGGCTAAAGAACACTGAAGCTTTCTTT
TRBJ2-7 . . TRBV10-1 CASRNYEQYF TGCGCCAGCAGAAATTACGAGCAGTACTTC
TRBJ2-7 many . TRBV11-1 CASSFSTGIYEQYF TGTGCCAGCAGCTTTTCGACCGGGATCTACGAGCAGTACTTC
TRBJ2-3 many . TRBV6-5 CASSYHLSRVGSTDTQYF TGTGCCAGCAGTTACCACCTTAGCAGGGTGGGGAGCACAGATACGCAGTATTTT
TRBJ2-5 many . TRBV24-1 CATSGTGGARDRKVMETQYF TGTGCCACCAGTGGCACTGGGGGGGCTAGGGATAGAAAGGTGATGGAGACCCAGTACTTC
TRBJ1-2 many . TRBV5-6 CASSLAGGRGSDGYTF TGTGCCAGCAGCTTGGCCGGCGGCAGGGGTTCGGATGGCTACACCTTC
TRBJ1-1 few . TRBV18 CASSDSTVTEAFF TGTGCCAGCTCGGACTCGACAGTTACTGAAGCTTTCTTT
TRBJ2-5 many TRBD1 TRBV28 CASSPGGRGKETQYF TGTGCCAGCAGCCCAGGGGGAAGGGGTAAAGAGACCCAGTACTTC
TRBJ1-1 few TRBD1 TRBV19 CASSIRDRGLTEAFF TGTGCCAGTAGTATACGGGACAGGGGGCTGACTGAAGCTTTCTTT
TRBJ2-1 . TRBD2 TRBV5-1 CASSPVAGGGSYNEQFF TGCGCCAGCAGCCCCGTGGCGGGAGGCGGTTCCTACAATGAGCAGTTCTTC
TRBJ1-5 few TRBD1 TRBV7-6 CASSLSPSGQAFGNQPQHF TGTGCCAGCAGCTTATCCCCCTCGGGACAGGCTTTCGGCAATCAGCCCCAGCATTTT
TRBJ2-7 many TRBD1 TRBV30 CAWSAGQGYEQYF TGTGCCTGGAGCGCGGGACAGGGCTACGAGCAGTACTTC
TRBJ2-1 . TRBD2 TRBV24-1 CATSDPGLAAIGDEQFF TGTGCCACCAGTGACCCAGGACTAGCGGCTATCGGGGATGAGCAGTTCTTC
TRBJ2-5 . . TRBV4-1 CASSQDRGNLQETQYF TGCGCCAGCAGCCAAGATAGGGGGAACCTCCAAGAGACCCAGTACTTC
TRBJ1-1 many . TRBV6-4 CASSSRRNTEAFF TGTGCCAGCAGCTCTAGAAGGAACACTGAAGCTTTCTTT
TRBJ2-3 many . TRBV24-1 CATSDSPPTGVTDTQYF TGTGCCACCAGTGATTCTCCCCCGACAGGCGTCACAGATACGCAGTATTTT
TRBJ2-1 . . TRBV6-5 CASSYSQGPYNEQFF TGTGCCAGCAGTTACTCACAGGGTCCTTACAATGAGCAGTTCTTC
TRBJ1-5 many . TRBV5-6 CASSLGPPGNQPQHF TGTGCCAGCAGCTTGGGGCCCCCAGGGAATCAGCCCCAGCATTTT
TRBJ2-7 many . TRBV20-1 CSARDYPHPEQYF TGCAGTGCTAGAGATTACCCCCATCCCGAGCAGTACTTC
TRBJ2-3 . . TRBV12-3/TRBV12-4 CASREGSKDTQYF TGTGCCAGCCGTGAAGGGTCGAAAGATACGCAGTATTTT
TRBJ2-7 few . TRBV4-2 CASSQVAASSYEQYF TGTGCCAGCAGCCAAGTAGCGGCGAGCTCCTACGAGCAGTACTTC
TRBJ2-3 many TRBD2 TRBV20-1 CSASVTSGSADTQYF TGCAGTGCTAGTGTGACTAGCGGGAGCGCAGATACGCAGTATTTT
TRBJ2-1 . . TRBV10-2 CASSVDLGSYNEQFF TGCGCCAGCAGTGTAGACTTGGGGTCCTACAATGAGCAGTTCTTC
TRBJ2-7 many . TRBV5-1 CASSPGGRSYEQYF TGCGCCAGCAGCCCCGGGGGAAGGTCCTACGAGCAGTACTTC
TRBJ2-7 many TRBD1 TRBV27 CASSLRGQSYEQYF TGTGCCAGCAGTTTAAGGGGACAGTCCTACGAGCAGTACTTC
TRBJ2-7 many TRBD1 TRBV28 CASSDPGQASYEQYF TGTGCCAGCAGTGACCCGGGACAGGCTTCCTACGAGCAGTACTTC